Following are 14 T cell receptor beta chains from one sample sequenced in a study of blood T cell repertoires in COVID-19. Data came from immunoSEQ multiplex PCR; TCRdb stores just in-frame clones and leaves some out. Of tens of thousands of clones in the sample, around three quarters were seen once. Sequenced material: peripheral blood. The source is a human donor in a cohort sampled during active COVID-19.

This clone was seen once. The chain uses TRBV2 and TRBJ2-1; 10 bases agree with TRBD2. Germline V CDR1 and CDR2: SNHLY, FYNNEI. The CDR3 totals 15 residues. The junction had 10 bases not matched to a gene; V was cut back by 5 bases and J by 9 bases. DNA of the CDR3: TGTGCCAGCAGTCCATCTAGCGGGAGTTTTGTTGAGCAGTTCTTC. Translation gives CASSPSSGSFVEQFF.

The J gene is TRBJ2-7, the V gene TRBV10-1; a possible D gene is TRBD2 (6 bases). The CDR3 spans 15 residues. The V and J ends lost 2 bases and 6 bases respectively, with 17 bases between them. CDR1 WNHNN and CDR2 SYGVQD come from the germline V gene (reference sequence). The CDR3 DNA reads as TGCGCCAGCAGTGAGAATCCGGGTCCGGGAGTCGAGCAGTACTTC. It translates to CASSENPGPGVEQYF.

The CDR3 nucleotides are TGTGCCAGCAGCTCTGACCCGGGCGGGGCCGGGGAGCTGTTTTTT. Its protein product is CASSSDPGGAGELFF. The chain joins TRBV11-2 to TRBJ2-2; tentatively, D is TRBD2 (6 bases). There are 15 residues in the CDR3. CDR1 and CDR2 from the germline V gene are SGHAT and FQNNGV. V was pared by 4 bases and J by 6 bases, with 15 bases between.

The chain carries TRBV2 and TRBJ1-2; D unresolved. V was clipped by 1 base and J by 8 bases, with 11 bases between them. This CDR3 contains 13 residues. Germline V gives CDR1 SNHLY, CDR2 FYNNEI. This CDR3 reads CASSEGSFEGYTF. As DNA, the CDR3 is TGTGCCAGCAGTGAAGGGTCTTTCGAGGGCTACACCTTC. Supplemented by reference TRBV2 and TRBJ1-2, the full variable domain reads EPEVTQTPSHQVTQMGQEVILRCVPISNHLYFYWYRQILGQKVEFLVSFYNNEISEKSEIFDDQFSVERPDGSNFTLKIRSTKLEDSAMYFCASSEGSFEGYTFGSGTRLTVV.

This clone has only a few counts. CDR3 loop: CASSLKRETDTQYF. CDR3 bases: TGTGCCAGCAGCCTTAAGAGAGAGACAGATACGCAGTATTTT. The chain has TRBV28 and TRBJ2-3; D is unresolved. The germline V gene has CDR1 MDHEN and CDR2 SYDVKM. The V gene lost 6 bases and the J gene lost 3 bases, with 13 bases spanning the gap. CDR3 length: 14 amino acids.

This clone was found a few times. The chain links TRBV7-9 to TRBJ2-7; 14 nucleotides align to TRBD2. From germline, CDR1 is SEHNR and CDR2 FQNEAQ (reference sequence). This CDR3 region has 17 residues. J gave up 0 bases and V 5 bases, and 6 bases lay outside the gene matches. CDR3 amino acids: CASSAGLAGEPSYEQYF. The DNA of the CDR3 is TGTGCCAGCAGCGCGGGACTAGCGGGAGAGCCCTCCTACGAGCAGTACTTC.

The chain uses TRBV5-4 and TRBJ2-3, with TRBD2 matching 10 bases. The CDR3 covers 13 residues. Trimming at V came to 0 bases and at J to 13 bases, leaving 5 bases not matched to a gene. CDR1 is SGHNT and CDR2 is YYREEE in the germline V gene (reference sequence). The CDR3 loop is CASSLERGGQEYF. The DNA of the CDR3 is TGTGCCAGCAGCTTGGAGCGGGGGGGCCAAGAGTATTTT.

The chain employs TRBV10-1 and TRBJ1-2; D gene unclear. Trimming cost V 7 bases and J 1 base, with 13 bases left between them. The CDR3 runs 14 residues. Germline CDR1 is WNHNN and CDR2 is SYGVQD (reference sequence). CDR3 protein: CASTPQYLNYGYTF. The CDR3 DNA follows: TGCGCCAGCACCCCCCAGTACCTTAACTATGGCTACACCTTC.

The gene calls are TRBV7-2 and TRBJ1-2; TRBD1 matches at 8 bases. J gave up 8 bases and V 6 bases, and 5 bases lay outside the gene matches. The CDR3 has 12 amino acids. Per the germline V gene, CDR1 is SGHTA and CDR2 is FQGNSA. The CDR3 spells CASSPTGGGYTF. The CDR3 DNA is TGTGCCAGCAGTCCTACAGGGGGAGGCTACACCTTC.

The chain couples TRBV3-1 (or the pseudogene TRBV3-2) to TRBJ2-5, with D tentatively TRBD1 (7 bases). Germline CDR1 and CDR2: LGHDT and YNNKEL (reference sequence). V was trimmed by 7 bases and J by 14 bases, leaving 17 bases between them. This CDR3 has 11 amino acids. The CDR3 DNA is TGTGCCAGCACCCTAGGGCGGGACAGTTACTTC. Translated, it gives CASTLGRDSYF.

This clone was seen only once. The J gene is TRBJ2-1, the V gene TRBV27; perhaps TRBD2 as D (5 bases). The CDR3 contains 13 residues. The V gene's germline CDR1 is MNHEY and CDR2 SMNVEV (reference sequence). With 5 bases removed from V and 0 bases from J, the gap between germline ends came to 5 bases. The CDR3 nucleotides are TGTGCCAGCAGTGCGGGCTCCTACAATGAGCAGTTCTTC. Translation: CASSAGSYNEQFF.

This chain links TRBV25-1 with TRBJ1-6; 9 positions agree with TRBD1. The CDR3 has 15 amino acids. Germline trimming cut 3 bases from V and 7 bases from J; bases unmatched to any gene: 4. CDR1 is MGHDK and CDR2 is SYGVNS in the germline V gene. CDR3 in amino acids: CASSDGGTGNSPLHF. The CDR3 bases are TGTGCCAGCAGTGACGGTGGGACAGGGAATTCACCCCTCCACTTT.

CDR3 in amino acids: CASSQDYALAVKNEQFF. The DNA for the CDR3 is TGCGCCAGCAGCCAAGATTATGCACTAGCTGTGAAGAATGAGCAGTTCTTC. V and J are TRBV4-1 and TRBJ2-1; D is perhaps TRBD2 (6 bases). The ends were cut back, 0 bases at V and 7 bases at J, with 19 bases in the middle. This CDR3 spans 17 amino acids. Germline CDR1 reads MGHRA; CDR2 reads YSYEKL.

The rearrangement uses TRBV5-6 and TRBJ2-1; 9 positions match TRBD1. The CDR3 has 12 amino acids. The ends lost 4 bases at V and 12 bases at J; junction bases unmatched: 5. The V gene's germline CDR1 is SGHDT and CDR2 YYEEEE. The DNA for the CDR3 is TGTGCCAGCAGCCGGGACAGGGACTTGCAGTTCTTC. Protein product: CASSRDRDLQFF.